This entry lists 32 T cell receptor beta chains sequenced from one sample in a study of read filtering for tumor transcriptome and immune sequencing. Molecular barcoded adaptors covering alpha/delta and beta/gamma chains were used on approximately 440 ng RNA. From the reads, TCRdb called clonotypes with MiXCR, one entry per CDR3 protein. The sample has 75,000 to 95,000 distinct CDR3 sequences, 20% to 25% seen once. Material for sequencing was a population of CD138-negative cells sorted from bone marrow. These receptors all come from a donor aged 40 or older with multiple myeloma.

The table lists this clonotype with many counts. The chain uses TRBV18 and TRBJ2-1; no reliable D call. The germline V and J ends were trimmed by 3 bases and 2 bases, with 5 bases remaining between them. The CDR3 spans 13 residues. The germline CDR1 and CDR2 sequences are KGHSH and LQKENI. The CDR3 reads CASSPAAYNEQFF. The CDR3 nucleotides are TGTGCCAGCTCACCTGCGGCCTACAATGAGCAGTTCTTC.

As for this clonotype: Germline and junction disagree at one end, which may indicate a read error. The V and J genes are TRBV5-1 and TRBJ2-6, with TRBD1 matching 7 bases. From germline, CDR1 is SGHRS and CDR2 YFSETQ. This CDR3 spans 16 amino acids. The CDR3 DNA reads TGCGCCAGCAGCTCGGAAACAGGGGCCGGGGCCAGCGTCCTGACTTTC. Protein product: CASSSETGAGASVLTF.

This clonotype showed up many times. The V call is TRBV7-9, the J call TRBJ2-1, with D tentatively TRBD1 (6 bases). V lost 5 bases to trimming and J lost 4 bases, with 15 bases between them. CDR3 length: 15 amino acids. Germline CDR1 is SEHNR and CDR2 is FQNEAQ (reference sequence). CDR3 sequence reads: CASSPPQDRYNEQFF. The CDR3 nucleotides are TGTGCCAGCAGCCCTCCCCAAGACAGGTACAATGAGCAGTTCTTC. Supplemented by reference TRBV7-9 and TRBJ2-1, the full variable domain reads DTGVSQNPRHKITKRGQNVTFRCDPISEHNRLYWYRQTLGQGPEFLTYFQNEAQLEKSRLLSDRFSAERPKGSFSTLEIQRTEQGDSAMYLCASSPPQDRYNEQFFGPGTRLTVL.

Details on this clonotype: A much larger clone differs by one base, so this may be a read error. The chain employs TRBV5-1 and TRBJ1-4; maybe TRBD1 (5 bases). CDR3 length: 16 amino acids. Per germline, CDR1 SGHRS and CDR2 YFSETQ. The chain's CDR3 is CAISFTPGATNEKLFF. The CDR3, as DNA: TGCGCCATCAGCTTTACCCCGGGGGCAACTAATGAAAAACTGTTTTTT.

A few counts support this clonotype. This sequence joins TRBV29-1 and TRBJ2-3; 8 bases are shared with TRBD1. The CDR3 runs 13 residues. CDR1 is SQVTM, CDR2 ANQGSEA, per germline. V shed 6 bases, J shed 3 bases, and the junction held 5 bases outside the gene matches. CDR3 in amino acids: CSVQQGGTDTQYF. The CDR3 DNA reads as TGCAGCGTACAACAGGGGGGAACAGATACGCAGTATTTT.

This clonotype was counted many times. The chain uses TRBV2 and TRBJ1-1, with 10 bases aligning to TRBD1. The J segment lost 4 bases and the V segment lost 6 bases, leaving 8 bases of the junction unmatched. The CDR3 runs 15 residues. CDR1 and CDR2 (germline): SNHLY, FYNNEI. CDR3 in amino acids: CASRSGQGEGTEAFF. The CDR3 DNA is TGTGCCAGCAGGTCCGGACAGGGGGAGGGCACTGAAGCTTTCTTT.

Remarks on this clonotype: Possible read error: a much larger clone is one base away. The V and J genes are TRBV3-1 and TRBJ2-2; D unclear. The germline V gene encodes CDR1 LGHDT and CDR2 YNNKEL (reference sequence). The CDR3 is 11 amino acids. V was shortened by 1 base and J by 13 bases, with 7 bases between the two germline ends. The CDR3 protein is CASSQAEVLFF. The CDR3 DNA reads TGTGCCAGCAGCCAAGCCGAGGTGCTGTTTTTT. Variable domain in full (rest from reference TRBV3-1 and TRBJ2-2): DTAVSQTPKYLVTQMGNDKSIKCEQNLGHDTMYWYKQDSKKFLKIMFSYNNKELIINETVPNRFSPKSPDKAHLNLHINSLELGDSAVYFCASSQAEVLFFGEGSRLTVL.

The chain is built from TRBV29-1 and TRBJ2-3; 8 positions match TRBD2. CDR1 is SQVTM and CDR2 is ANQGSEA in the germline V gene. The length of the CDR3 is 13 residues. V was pared by 6 bases and J by 4 bases, with 6 bases of the junction left unmatched. The CDR3 is CSVRGDSADTQYF. For the CDR3, the DNA is TGCAGCGTGCGGGGGGATAGCGCAGATACGCAGTATTTT.

A word on this clonotype: Given the absence of the conserved phenylalanine or tryptophan at the CDR3 end, a read error is likely. The rearrangement joins TRBV6-5 to TRBJ2-3; the match to TRBD2 covers 9 bases. CDR3 length: 14 residues. Germline CDR1 reads MNHEY; CDR2 reads SVGAGI. The CDR3: CASSLAGGPDTQYS. The CDR3 bases are TGTGCCAGTAGTTTGGCGGGGGGGCCGGATACGCAGTATTCT.

This clonotype appeared a few times. The CDR3 loop is CASSLQGHQPQHF. CDR3 coding DNA: TGTGCCAGCAGCTTACAGGGCCATCAGCCCCAGCATTTT. The chain uses TRBV7-2 and TRBJ1-5; the D gene is possibly TRBD1 (5 bases). V gave up 2 bases and J gave up 5 bases, with 7 bases separating them. Germline V gene sequence: CDR1 SGHTA, CDR2 FQGNSA. This CDR3 comprises 13 residues.

The rearrangement uses TRBV5-5 and TRBJ1-4; D is ambiguous. Trimming removed 4 bases from V and 5 bases from J, with 15 bases in between. The CDR3 has 15 amino acids. Germline-derived CDR1 and CDR2 are SGHKS and YYEKEE (reference sequence). CDR3 in DNA: TGTGCCAGCAGCCGAGAGAGCGGGGTGAATGAAAAACTGTTTTTT. Encoded protein: CASSRESGVNEKLFF.

This clonotype was detected ten times or more. The V call is TRBV5-1, the J call TRBJ2-1; D possibly corresponds to TRBD1 (6 bases). V dropped 5 bases and J dropped 2 bases, with 14 bases sitting between them. Germline V CDR1 and CDR2: SGHRS, YFSETQ. The CDR3 sequence is 15 residues long. The CDR3 loop is CASSVGGRAYNEQFF. The CDR3 DNA reads as TGCGCCAGCAGTGTAGGGGGAAGGGCCTACAATGAGCAGTTCTTC.

This clonotype was recorded at least ten times. The J gene is TRBJ2-1, the V gene TRBV5-6, with D possibly being TRBD2 (6 bases). The CDR3 is 16 residues long. Germline V gene sequence: CDR1 SGHDT, CDR2 YYEEEE. V was clipped by 0 bases and J by 2 bases, with 12 bases between them. The CDR3 sequence: CASSLALGGAYNEQFF. As DNA, the CDR3 is TGTGCCAGCAGCTTGGCGCTCGGCGGGGCCTACAATGAGCAGTTCTTC.

This clonotype has ten or more counts. The chain couples TRBV7-3 to TRBJ2-2; D not certain. The germline V gene has CDR1 SGHTA and CDR2 FQGTGA. This CDR3 spans 13 amino acids. Trimming left V 5 bases short and J 4 bases short, with 8 bases between. Here the CDR3 reads CASSPRITGELFF. The CDR3 DNA reads as TGTGCCAGCAGCCCTCGAATCACCGGGGAGCTGTTTTTT.

The chain couples TRBV11-2 to TRBJ2-6; the D is unclear. The ends were cut back, 0 bases at V and 0 bases at J, with 6 bases in the middle. Germline V CDR1 and CDR2: SGHAT, FQNNGV. The CDR3 consists of 16 residues. CDR3 nucleotides: TGTGCCAGCAGCTTAGATTGGATCTCTGGGGCCAACGTCCTGACTTTC. This sequence encodes CASSLDWISGANVLTF.

This clonotype was counted many times. The rearrangement uses TRBV7-9 and TRBJ2-5; 7 nucleotides match TRBD2. The CDR3 contains 14 residues. Losses at the gene ends were 4 bases for V and 7 bases for J; bases not matched to a gene: 9. Germline CDR1 and CDR2: SEHNR and FQNEAQ (reference sequence). CDR3 residues: CASSSNTWGGTQYF. Here the CDR3 DNA reads TGTGCCAGCAGCTCCAATACTTGGGGGGGGACCCAGTACTTC. Looking up the rest from reference TRBV7-9 and TRBJ2-5 gives the full variable domain: DTGVSQNPRHKITKRGQNVTFRCDPISEHNRLYWYRQTLGQGPEFLTYFQNEAQLEKSRLLSDRFSAERPKGSFSTLEIQRTEQGDSAMYLCASSSNTWGGTQYFGPGTRLLVL.

This clonotype has ten or more counts. The chain carries TRBV29-1 and TRBJ2-3; TRBD2 aligns across 14 bases. The CDR3 extends over 16 amino acids. Germline CDR1 SQVTM, CDR2 ANQGSEA. V lost 6 bases to trimming and J lost 5 bases; unmatched junction nucleotides: 10. The CDR3 sequence: CSVAWTSGGPGDTQYF. For the CDR3, the DNA is TGCAGCGTCGCGTGGACTAGCGGGGGGCCAGGAGATACGCAGTATTTT.

In this sample, this clonotype turned up many times. This rearrangement joins TRBV7-9 to TRBJ2-7; TRBD1 is a possible D gene (6 bases). V was cut by 5 bases and J by 3 bases, with 8 bases left in between. CDR1 and CDR2 from the germline V gene are SEHNR and FQNEAQ (reference sequence). CDR3 length: 12 residues. For the CDR3, the DNA is TGTGCCAGCAGCCAACAGGGCTACGAGCAGTACTTC. It codes for CASSQQGYEQYF.

This clonotype was counted many times. The junction differs from germline at one of its ends, possibly a read error. V is TRBV5-1 and J is TRBJ1-4; D unresolved. The germline V gene has CDR1 SGHRS and CDR2 YFSETQ. The CDR3 is 14 residues long. The CDR3 sequence: CASSFGSLNEKLCF. As DNA, the CDR3 is TGCGCCAGCAGCTTCGGCTCTCTTAATGAAAAACTGTGTTTT.

Comments on this clonotype: A junction boundary mismatches the germline segment, possibly from a read error. The CDR3 DNA sequence: TGTGCCAGCAGCATAAGCATGGAGGAGATCCAGTACTTC. This codes for CASSISMEEIQYF. This chain links TRBV7-9 with TRBJ2-5; possible D gene TRBD2, 5 bases. Germline CDR1 reads SEHNR; CDR2 reads FQNEAQ (reference sequence). The CDR3 runs 13 residues.

This clonotype came up many times. The chain links TRBV5-4 to TRBJ2-3; no clear D gene. The CDR3 covers 12 residues. Germline-derived CDR1 and CDR2 are SGHNT and YYREEE (reference sequence). Trimming cost V 2 bases and J 4 bases, with 5 bases left between them. CDR3 bases: TGTGCCAGCAGCTTTCACCCAGATACGCAGTATTTT. Translated: CASSFHPDTQYF.

This clonotype showed up many times. The chain employs TRBV25-1 and TRBJ2-7; D may be TRBD2 (5 bases). Germline-derived CDR1 and CDR2 are MGHDK and SYGVNS. The V and J ends lost 4 bases and 1 base respectively, with 5 bases between them. This CDR3 has 12 amino acids. The CDR3: CASSGTSYEQYF. CDR3 nucleotides: TGTGCCAGCAGTGGGACTTCCTACGAGCAGTACTTC.

This chain links TRBV20-1 with TRBJ1-1; the D gene is possibly TRBD1 (5 bases). The germline V gene encodes CDR1 DFQATT and CDR2 SNEGSKA (reference sequence). This CDR3 spans 13 amino acids. This CDR3 is CSSMGRMNTEAFF. The CDR3 bases are TGCAGCTCCATGGGGCGGATGAACACTGAAGCTTTCTTT.

This clonotype was counted ten times or more. The chain is built from TRBV6-5 and TRBJ2-1; D is possibly TRBD2 (6 bases). This CDR3 contains 14 residues. The germline V gene has CDR1 MNHEY and CDR2 SVGAGI. V lost 10 bases and J 8 bases, leaving 21 bases between the germline ends. The CDR3 sequence is CAIPPGLAYYEQFF. CDR3 bases: TGTGCCATCCCCCCCGGGCTAGCGTACTATGAGCAGTTCTTC.

This clonotype has at least ten counts. This chain links TRBV13 with TRBJ2-1, with 8 nucleotides matching TRBD1. This CDR3 has 14 amino acids. The ends lost 6 bases at V and 7 bases at J; junction bases unmatched: 8. CDR1 and CDR2 (germline): PRHDT, FYEKMQ (reference sequence). CDR3: CASREGRTGNEQFF. CDR3 nucleotides: TGTGCCAGCAGAGAGGGTAGGACAGGGAATGAGCAGTTCTTC.

This clonotype was counted ten times or more. The V gene is TRBV11-2, the J gene TRBJ2-1; TRBD1 might be the D (5 bases). The CDR3 runs to 13 residues. V was shortened by 4 bases and J by 5 bases, with 9 bases between the two germline ends. CDR1 and CDR2 (germline): SGHAT, FQNNGV. Written as DNA, the CDR3 is TGTGCCAGCAGCTGGGGCCCTGACAATGAGCAGTTCTTC. Protein product: CASSWGPDNEQFF.

In its sample, this clonotype was seen many times. This chain uses TRBV28 with TRBJ2-7; weak D call: TRBD2 (7 bases). The germline V gene has CDR1 MDHEN and CDR2 SYDVKM. CDR3 length: 12 residues. The ends were cut back, 7 bases at V and 5 bases at J, with 12 bases in the middle. In nucleotides, the CDR3 is TGTGCCAGCAAACGGGGGGCCCACGAGCAGTACTTC. This codes for CASKRGAHEQYF.

A word on this clonotype: With a far larger clone one base away, a read error is the likely cause. The CDR3 ends on some other residue instead of the conserved phenylalanine or tryptophan, so this is likely a read error. This chain joins TRBV7-2 and TRBJ2-2, with D maybe TRBD2 (7 bases). V shed 3 bases and J shed 5 bases, with 13 bases lying between them. The CDR3 totals 15 residues. The germline CDR1 and CDR2 sequences are SGHTA and FQGNSA. The DNA of the CDR3 is TGTGCCAGCAGCTTGGAGGGGGGGCGGACCGGGGAGCTGTTTCTT. Protein sequence: CASSLEGGRTGELFL.

This sequence joins TRBV20-1 and TRBJ2-1, with TRBD2 matching over 9 bases. This CDR3 spans 15 amino acids. V dropped 7 bases and J dropped 3; count of bases not matched to a gene: 10. The germline CDR1 and CDR2 sequences are DFQATT and SNEGSKA (reference sequence). The CDR3 region is CSVVGAGGNYNEQFF. Written as DNA, the CDR3 is TGCAGTGTGGTAGGGGCGGGGGGGAACTACAATGAGCAGTTCTTC.

In its sample, this clonotype was seen many times. This sequence joins TRBV20-1 and TRBJ2-1, with TRBD2 matching over 8 bases. Trimming at V came to 4 bases and at J to 4 bases, leaving 9 bases not matched to a gene. The CDR3 covers 15 residues. From germline, CDR1 is DFQATT and CDR2 SNEGSKA (reference sequence). CDR3 protein: CSATLGAGGYNEQFF. The DNA of the CDR3 is TGCAGTGCTACCCTCGGGGCGGGGGGTTACAATGAGCAGTTCTTC.

Worth noting for this clonotype: This CDR3 is missing its conserved last phenylalanine or tryptophan, likely due to a read error. V is TRBV6-4 and J is TRBJ2-5; TRBD1 is a possible D gene (5 bases). Trimming shortened V by 8 bases and J by 4 bases, and 17 bases separated the two germline ends. Germline lookup yields CDR1 MRHNA and CDR2 SNTAGT. This CDR3 has 14 amino acids. The CDR3 spells CASPREPVRETQYS. CDR3 bases: TGTGCCAGCCCCAGGGAACCCGTTCGAGAGACCCAGTACTCC.

This clonotype has ten or more counts. The chain employs TRBV28 and TRBJ1-1, with a possible D match to TRBD1 (5 bases). CDR1 is MDHEN and CDR2 is SYDVKM in the germline V gene. The CDR3 contains 14 residues. Trimming shortened V by 6 bases and J by 4 bases, and 15 bases separated the two germline ends. Here the CDR3 reads CASSSVGGTTEAFF. CDR3 sequence (DNA): TGTGCCAGCAGCTCGGTGGGGGGGACCACTGAAGCTTTCTTT.